Following are 14 T cell receptor beta chains from one sample sequenced in a study of shared clonotypes between healthy human individuals. The protocol was immunoSEQ multiplex PCR, while the TCRdb copy is restricted to in-frame clones and leaves out a portion. This sample has more than 2,000,000 clones, with more than 85% found just once. The sample comprised naive CD4+ T cells from PBMCs. Subset specified: CD45RA+ positively selected. Receptors were obtained from a man aged 18 to 29 in good health. Some clones in this sample may be carry-over from other donors' samples.

Regarding this clone: Other DNA sequences from this sample encode an identical CDR3 as well. The chain links TRBV13 to TRBJ1-2, with no clear D. CDR1 and CDR2 (germline): PRHDT, FYEKMQ (reference sequence). V lost 0 bases, J lost 4 bases, and 3 bases lay in between. The CDR3 has 12 residues. The CDR3 nucleotides read TGTGCCAGCAGCTTAGGGGGCTATGGCTACACCTTC. The encoded protein is CASSLGGYGYTF.

The genes are TRBV6-5 and TRBJ1-4, with a tentative D call TRBD1 (6 bases). Per the germline V gene, CDR1 is MNHEY and CDR2 is SVGAGI. V was clipped by 6 bases and J by 8 bases, with 16 bases between them. This CDR3 comprises 14 residues. The CDR3 sequence: CASRGRGSVEKLFF. The CDR3 region has the DNA TGTGCCAGCAGGGGCAGGGGATCGGTAGAAAAACTGTTTTTT.

The chain couples TRBV5-4 to TRBJ2-1; 13 bases agree with TRBD2. This CDR3 is 16 amino acids long. Germline CDR1 SGHNT, CDR2 YYREEE (reference sequence). Germline trimming cut 4 bases from V and 0 bases from J; bases unmatched to any gene: 1. CDR3 sequence: CASSRTSGSSYNEQFF. The CDR3 DNA reads TGTGCCAGCAGCCGGACTAGCGGGAGCTCCTACAATGAGCAGTTCTTC.

V usage is TRBV15 and J usage is TRBJ2-7, with no clear D. The CDR3 extends over 15 amino acids. CDR1 LNHNV and CDR2 YYDKDF come from the germline V gene (reference sequence). Between the trimmed V and J ends, which lost 0 bases and 6 bases, there was a span of 15 bases. The CDR3 DNA sequence: TGTGCCACCAGCAGAGATCGAACTCCCCCCCTCGAGCAGTACTTC. Protein: CATSRDRTPPLEQYF. Full variable domain (missing parts from reference TRBV15 and TRBJ2-7): DAMVIQNPRYQVTQFGKPVTLSCSQTLNHNVMYWYQQKSSQAPKLLFHYYDKDFNNEADTPDNFQSRRPNTSFCFLDIRSPGLGDTAMYLCATSRDRTPPLEQYFGPGTRLTVT.

This chain connects TRBV9 to TRBJ2-2, with TRBD1 matching 9 bases. Germline V gene lookup returns CDR1 SGDLS and CDR2 YYNGEE. V lost 1 base and J lost 2; bases outside the gene matches: 3. The CDR3 loop spans 16 amino acids. CDR3 sequence: CASSVPGQGNTGELFF. In nucleotides, the CDR3 is TGTGCCAGCAGCGTACCGGGACAGGGAAACACCGGGGAGCTGTTTTTT.

The chain carries TRBV15 and TRBJ2-7, with TRBD2 identical over 7 bases. Germline V lookup: CDR1 LNHNV, CDR2 YYDKDF (reference sequence). The CDR3 consists of 16 residues. J lost 5 bases, V lost 0 bases, and 10 bases had no gene match. The CDR3 DNA reads TGTGCCACCAGCAGAGATCTTCCGGCTAGCGGAGACGAGCAGTACTTC. This codes for CATSRDLPASGDEQYF.

The chain employs TRBV18 and TRBJ2-7, with no clear D. Germline CDR1 KGHSH, CDR2 LQKENI. The V gene lost 3 bases and the J gene lost 2 bases, with 14 bases spanning the gap. This CDR3 region has 15 residues. The CDR3 protein is CASSPSHHFTYEQYF. CDR3 nucleotide sequence: TGTGCCAGCTCACCGTCGCACCATTTTACCTACGAGCAGTACTTC.

The V call is TRBV7-6, the J call TRBJ1-4, with TRBD1 matching over 7 bases. Germline lookup yields CDR1 SGHVS and CDR2 FNYEAQ. The CDR3 is made up of 15 amino acids. V lost 1 base, J lost 8 bases, and 7 bases stayed unmatched. Written as DNA, the CDR3 is TGTGCCAGCAGCTTAGAGGGAGGGGGCAGGGAAAAACTGTTTTTT. It encodes CASSLEGGGREKLFF.

The chain has TRBV2 and TRBJ2-2; D gene unclear. The CDR3 loop spans 14 amino acids. Germline loops: CDR1 SNHLY, CDR2 FYNNEI. V was cut by 7 bases and J by 1 base, with 10 bases left in between. CDR3 protein: CASIPVVNTGELFF. DNA for the CDR3: TGTGCCAGCATCCCGGTGGTGAACACCGGGGAGCTGTTTTTT.

The chain joins TRBV4-2 to TRBJ2-5; no firm D call. Germline CDR1 LGHNA, CDR2 YNFKEQ. This CDR3 comprises 15 residues. V was cut by 0 bases and J by 5 bases, with 13 bases left in between. The CDR3 region has the DNA TGTGCCAGCAGCCAAGATCGGGCCCCTGAGGAGACCCAGTACTTC. Protein product: CASSQDRAPEETQYF.

This chain joins TRBV13 and TRBJ2-2; 11 bases line up with TRBD2. V lost 1 base to trimming and J lost 2 bases; unmatched junction nucleotides: 9. Germline assignment: CDR1 PRHDT and CDR2 FYEKMQ (reference sequence). The CDR3 totals 19 residues. The CDR3 loop reads CASSLAPGLADKNTGELFF. The DNA of the CDR3 is TGTGCCAGCAGCTTAGCCCCGGGACTAGCGGATAAAAACACCGGGGAGCTGTTTTTT.

V gene TRBV2 combines with J gene TRBJ2-1; no reliable D call. Germline V gives CDR1 SNHLY, CDR2 FYNNEI. V gave up 4 bases and J gave up 2 bases, with 12 bases separating them. This CDR3 has 15 amino acids. As DNA, the CDR3 is TGTGCCAGCAGTGTAGTAACGGCCCCCTACAATGAGCAGTTCTTC. It is translated as CASSVVTAPYNEQFF.

This clone came up a few times. This same CDR3 is encoded by further DNA sequences in the sample. This chain links TRBV9 with TRBJ2-7; 10 nucleotides agree with TRBD2. The V gene's germline CDR1 is SGDLS and CDR2 YYNGEE. With 0 bases clipped from V and 4 bases from J, the junction kept 4 bases outside the gene matches. The CDR3 length is 15 residues. The CDR3 region is CASSVGASGSYEQYF. CDR3 nucleotide sequence: TGTGCCAGCAGCGTAGGGGCTAGCGGGAGTTACGAGCAGTACTTC.

This chain joins TRBV12-5 and TRBJ1-5, with unresolved D. CDR1 and CDR2 (germline): LGHNT, FRNRAP. V dropped 4 bases and J dropped 2 bases, with 18 bases sitting between them. There are 17 residues in the CDR3. This CDR3 is CASGSPYLEFGNQPQHF. DNA for the CDR3: TGTGCTAGTGGTTCACCGTATTTGGAATTTGGCAATCAGCCCCAGCATTTT.